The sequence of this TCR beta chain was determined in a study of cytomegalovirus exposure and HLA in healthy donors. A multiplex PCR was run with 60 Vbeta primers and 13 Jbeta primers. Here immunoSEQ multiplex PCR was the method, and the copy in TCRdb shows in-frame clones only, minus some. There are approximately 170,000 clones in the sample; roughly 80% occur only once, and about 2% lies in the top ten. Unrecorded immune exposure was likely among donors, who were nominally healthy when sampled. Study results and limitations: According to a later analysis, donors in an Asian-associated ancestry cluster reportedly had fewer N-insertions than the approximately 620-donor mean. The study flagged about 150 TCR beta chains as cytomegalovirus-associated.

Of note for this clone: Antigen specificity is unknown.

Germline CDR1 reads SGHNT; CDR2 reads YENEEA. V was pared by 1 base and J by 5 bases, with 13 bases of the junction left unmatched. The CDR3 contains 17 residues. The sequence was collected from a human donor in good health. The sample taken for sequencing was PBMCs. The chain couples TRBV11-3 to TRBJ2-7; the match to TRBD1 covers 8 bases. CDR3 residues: CASSLGPVGQGRHEQYF. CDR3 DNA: TGTGCCAGCAGCTTAGGTCCCGTAGGACAGGGAAGACACGAGCAGTACTTC.